This T cell receptor beta chain was captured by sequencing in a study of blood T cell repertoires in COVID-19. Study as a whole: Both acute and convalescent COVID-19 samples were obtained from the United States, Italy and Spain.

Generated by immunoSEQ multiplex PCR, the TCRdb table keeps only in-frame clones and is missing some. The data contain a few hundred thousand clones, around four fifths of them seen just once; the ten biggest clones take up about 4.9%. In assigning cohorts, the study relied on participant-reported clinical history. From germline, CDR1 is SGHTA and CDR2 FQGNSA. The CDR3 is 19 amino acids. With 5 bases clipped from V and 0 bases from J, the junction kept 14 bases outside the gene matches. The receptor comes from a woman aged 50 to 65 who had recovered from COVID-19. Sequenced sample: PBMCs or T cells enriched from blood (not recorded which). This chain joins TRBV7-2 and TRBJ1-5, with TRBD1 matching 9 bases. CDR3 bases: TGTGCCAGCAGCCCCCGCCCCGGGACAGGGTCTTATAGCAATCAGCCCCAGCATTTT. Translated: CASSPRPGTGSYSNQPQHF.